What follows is one TCR beta chain and its context. This entry belongs to a study of blood T cell repertoires in COVID-19. The wider study: T cells, B-cell-depleted T cells, or PBMCs supplied cDNA or gDNA.

The method was immunoSEQ multiplex PCR; TCRdb's version includes in-frame clones alone and lacks a portion of them. The profile shows 11,000 to 15,000 clones, roughly 86% of them singletons. Germline CDR1 reads SGDLS; CDR2 reads YYNGEE. The CDR3 sequence is 15 residues long. J was trimmed by 7 bases and V by 0 bases; bases with no gene match: 6. Input material: peripheral blood. The chain links TRBV9 to TRBJ2-2; 7 bases are shared with TRBD1. The receptor comes from a human donor in a cohort sampled during active COVID-19. The DNA for the CDR3 is TGTGCCAGCAGCGTAGACGGGGCAGGGGGCGGGGAGCTGTTTTTT. Its translation: CASSVDGAGGGELFF.